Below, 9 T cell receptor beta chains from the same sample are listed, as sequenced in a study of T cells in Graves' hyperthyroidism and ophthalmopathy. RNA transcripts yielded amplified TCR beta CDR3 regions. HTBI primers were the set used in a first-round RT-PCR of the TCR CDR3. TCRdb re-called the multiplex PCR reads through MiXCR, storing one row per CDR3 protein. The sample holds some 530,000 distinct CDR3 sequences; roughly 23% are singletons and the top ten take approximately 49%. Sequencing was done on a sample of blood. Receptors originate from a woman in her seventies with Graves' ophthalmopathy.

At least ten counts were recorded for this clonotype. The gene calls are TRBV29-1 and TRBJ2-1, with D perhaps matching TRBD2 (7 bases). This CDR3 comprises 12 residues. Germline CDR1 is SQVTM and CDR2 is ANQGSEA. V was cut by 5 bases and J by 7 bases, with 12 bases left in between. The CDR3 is CSVRGAANEQFF. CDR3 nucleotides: TGCAGCGTTCGGGGGGCGGCAAATGAGCAGTTCTTC.

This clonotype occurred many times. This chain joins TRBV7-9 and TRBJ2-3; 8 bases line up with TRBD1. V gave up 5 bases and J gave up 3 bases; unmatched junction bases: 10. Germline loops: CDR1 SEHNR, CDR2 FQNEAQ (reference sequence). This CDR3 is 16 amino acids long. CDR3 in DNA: TGTGCCAGCAGCCCCGGACAGGGAGGAGGGACAGATACGCAGTATTTT. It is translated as CASSPGQGGGTDTQYF.

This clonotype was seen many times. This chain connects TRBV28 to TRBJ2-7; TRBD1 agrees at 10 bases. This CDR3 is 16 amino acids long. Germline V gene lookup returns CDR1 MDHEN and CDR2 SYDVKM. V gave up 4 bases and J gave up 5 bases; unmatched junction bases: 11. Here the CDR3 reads CASSSRQGARNNEQYF. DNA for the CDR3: TGTGCCAGCAGTTCCCGACAGGGGGCGAGGAATAACGAGCAGTACTTC.

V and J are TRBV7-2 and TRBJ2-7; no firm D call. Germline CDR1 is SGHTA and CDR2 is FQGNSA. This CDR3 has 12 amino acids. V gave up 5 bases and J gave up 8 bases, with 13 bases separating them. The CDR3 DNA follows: TGTGCCAGCAGCCCCAACTCCATCAAGCAGTACTTC. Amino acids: CASSPNSIKQYF.

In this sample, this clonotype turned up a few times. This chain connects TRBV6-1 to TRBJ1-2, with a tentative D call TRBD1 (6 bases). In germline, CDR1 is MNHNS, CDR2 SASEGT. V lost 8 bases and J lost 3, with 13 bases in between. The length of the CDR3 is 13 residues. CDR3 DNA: TGTGCCAGCCGGTTCGGGGGCGACTATGGCTACACCTTC. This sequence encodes CASRFGGDYGYTF.

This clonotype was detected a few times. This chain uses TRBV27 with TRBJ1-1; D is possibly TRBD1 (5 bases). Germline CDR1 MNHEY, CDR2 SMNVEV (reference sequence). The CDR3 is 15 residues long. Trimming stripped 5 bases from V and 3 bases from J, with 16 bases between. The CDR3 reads CASSLQSGFHTEAFF. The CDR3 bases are TGTGCCAGCAGTCTACAGTCAGGGTTTCACACTGAAGCTTTCTTT.

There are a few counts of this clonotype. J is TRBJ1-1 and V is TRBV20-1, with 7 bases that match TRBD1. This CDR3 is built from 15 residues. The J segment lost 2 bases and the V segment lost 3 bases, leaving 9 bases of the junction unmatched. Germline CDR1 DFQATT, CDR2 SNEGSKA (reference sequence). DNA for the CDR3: TGCAGTGCTAGGGGGGCGACAGGGCCAAACACTGAAGCTTTCTTT. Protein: CSARGATGPNTEAFF.

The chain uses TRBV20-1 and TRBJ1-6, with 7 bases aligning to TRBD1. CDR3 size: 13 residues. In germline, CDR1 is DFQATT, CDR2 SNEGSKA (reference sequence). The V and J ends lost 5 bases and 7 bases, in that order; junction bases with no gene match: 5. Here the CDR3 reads CSAGDSQNSPLHF. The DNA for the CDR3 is TGCAGTGCTGGGGACAGCCAAAATTCACCCCTCCACTTT.

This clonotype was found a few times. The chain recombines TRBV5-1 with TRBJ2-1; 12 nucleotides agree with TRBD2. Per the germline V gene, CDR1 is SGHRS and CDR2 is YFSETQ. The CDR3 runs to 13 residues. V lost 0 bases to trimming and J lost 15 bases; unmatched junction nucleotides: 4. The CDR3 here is CASSLALAGGVFF. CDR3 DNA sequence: TGCGCCAGCAGCTTGGCACTAGCGGGAGGAGTGTTCTTC.